This T cell receptor (beta chain) is from a study of blood T cell repertoires in COVID-19. On the study more broadly: The cDNA or gDNA used as material had been derived from T cells, B-cell-depleted T cells, or PBMCs.

The V gene lost 4 bases and the J gene lost 1 base, with 11 bases spanning the gap. This CDR3 is 15 amino acids long. Germline V gene sequence: CDR1 SGHKS, CDR2 YYEKEE (reference sequence). Authors' data handling: Amplification of reference gene primers was used by the study to estimate nucleated cell counts. This table comes from immunoSEQ multiplex PCR, and its TCRdb copy is limited to in-frame clones, with some not included. From that table come the V and J calls and clone size; the DNA was used to work out D and trimming. The sample has around 120,000 clones; less than 90% are singletons. The chain combines TRBV5-5 with TRBJ2-2; TRBD1 is a possible D gene (5 bases). The TCR comes from a woman aged 45-60 years who had recovered from COVID-19. Sequenced input: PBMCs or T cells enriched from blood (not recorded which). CDR3 nucleotides: TGTGCCAGCAGCACCTATCAGGGGAACACCGGGGAGCTGTTTTTT. This codes for CASSTYQGNTGELFF.